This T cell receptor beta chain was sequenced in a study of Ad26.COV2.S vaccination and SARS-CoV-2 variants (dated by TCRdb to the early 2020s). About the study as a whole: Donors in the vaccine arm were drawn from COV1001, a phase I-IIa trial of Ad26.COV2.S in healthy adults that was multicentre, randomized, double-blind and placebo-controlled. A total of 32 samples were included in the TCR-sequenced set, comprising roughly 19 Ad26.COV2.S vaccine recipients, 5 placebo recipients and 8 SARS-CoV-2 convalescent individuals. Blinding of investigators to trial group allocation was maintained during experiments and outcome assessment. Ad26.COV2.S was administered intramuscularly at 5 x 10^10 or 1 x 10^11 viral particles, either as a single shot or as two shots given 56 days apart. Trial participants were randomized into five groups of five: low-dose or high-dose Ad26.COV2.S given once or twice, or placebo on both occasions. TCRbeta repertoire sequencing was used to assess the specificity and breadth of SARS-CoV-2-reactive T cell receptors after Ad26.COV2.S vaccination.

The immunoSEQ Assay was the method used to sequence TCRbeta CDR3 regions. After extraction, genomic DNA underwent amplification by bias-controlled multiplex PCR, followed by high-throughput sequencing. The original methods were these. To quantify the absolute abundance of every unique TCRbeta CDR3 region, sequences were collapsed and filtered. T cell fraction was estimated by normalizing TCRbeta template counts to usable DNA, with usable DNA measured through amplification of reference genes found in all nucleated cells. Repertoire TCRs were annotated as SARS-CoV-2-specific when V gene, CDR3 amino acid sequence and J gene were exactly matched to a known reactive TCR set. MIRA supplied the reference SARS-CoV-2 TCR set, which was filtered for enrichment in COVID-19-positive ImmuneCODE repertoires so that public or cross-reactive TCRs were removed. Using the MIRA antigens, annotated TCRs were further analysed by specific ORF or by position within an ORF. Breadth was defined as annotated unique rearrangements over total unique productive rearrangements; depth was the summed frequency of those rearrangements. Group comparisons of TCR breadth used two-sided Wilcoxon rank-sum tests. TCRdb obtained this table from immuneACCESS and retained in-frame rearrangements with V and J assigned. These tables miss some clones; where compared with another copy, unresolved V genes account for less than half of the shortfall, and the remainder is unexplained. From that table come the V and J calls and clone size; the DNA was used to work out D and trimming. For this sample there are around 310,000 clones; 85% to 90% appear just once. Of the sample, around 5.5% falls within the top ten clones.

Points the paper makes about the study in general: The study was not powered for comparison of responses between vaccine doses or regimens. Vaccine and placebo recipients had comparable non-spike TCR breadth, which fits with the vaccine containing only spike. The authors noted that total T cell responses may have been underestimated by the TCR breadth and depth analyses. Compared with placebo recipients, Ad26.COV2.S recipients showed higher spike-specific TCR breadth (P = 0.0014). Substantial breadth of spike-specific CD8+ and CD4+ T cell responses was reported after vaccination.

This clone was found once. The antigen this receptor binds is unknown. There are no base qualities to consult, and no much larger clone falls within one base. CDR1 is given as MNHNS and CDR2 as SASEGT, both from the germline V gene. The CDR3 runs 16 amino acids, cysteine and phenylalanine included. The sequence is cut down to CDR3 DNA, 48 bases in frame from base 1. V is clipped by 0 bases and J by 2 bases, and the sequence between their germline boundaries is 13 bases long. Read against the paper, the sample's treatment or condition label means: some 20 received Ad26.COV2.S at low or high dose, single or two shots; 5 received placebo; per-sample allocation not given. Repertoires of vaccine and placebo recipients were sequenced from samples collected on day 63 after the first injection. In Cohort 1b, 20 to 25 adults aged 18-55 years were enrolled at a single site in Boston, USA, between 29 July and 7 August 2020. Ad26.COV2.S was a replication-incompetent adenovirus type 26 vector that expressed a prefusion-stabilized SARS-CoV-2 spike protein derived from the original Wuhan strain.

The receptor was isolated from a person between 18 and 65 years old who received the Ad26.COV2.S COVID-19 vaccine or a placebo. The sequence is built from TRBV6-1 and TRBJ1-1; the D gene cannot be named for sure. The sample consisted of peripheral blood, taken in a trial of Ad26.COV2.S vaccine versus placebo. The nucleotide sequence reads TGTGCCAGCAGTGAAGCGGTTGAGTCAGCAAACACTGAAGCTTTCTTT. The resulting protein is CASSEAVESANTEAFF.